This T cell receptor beta chain stems from a study of shared clonotypes between healthy human individuals. Whole-study results and caveats: Clonotypes which were not shared had lower generation probabilities than clonotypes that all four donors shared.

Sequencing used immunoSEQ multiplex PCR; TCRdb keeps in-frame clones, though not all of them. The profile covers about 2 million clones, with around 95% appearing a single time and more than 0.1% taken by the ten largest. In the case of this clone: What it binds is unknown.

The receptor was isolated from a man aged 18 to 29 in good health. The sequenced sample consisted of naive CD4+ T cells sorted from blood. Subset of the sample: CD45RA+ positively selected.

The CDR3 nucleotides are TGTGCCAGTAGTACCCAGGGTTATAGCAATCAGCCCCAGCATTTT. It yields the protein CASSTQGYSNQPQHF. The chain is built from TRBV19 and TRBJ1-5; tentative D call: TRBD1 (5 bases). V dropped 4 bases and J dropped 0 bases, with 10 bases sitting between them. Germline CDR1 reads LNHDA; CDR2 reads SQIVND (reference sequence). The CDR3 contains 15 residues.